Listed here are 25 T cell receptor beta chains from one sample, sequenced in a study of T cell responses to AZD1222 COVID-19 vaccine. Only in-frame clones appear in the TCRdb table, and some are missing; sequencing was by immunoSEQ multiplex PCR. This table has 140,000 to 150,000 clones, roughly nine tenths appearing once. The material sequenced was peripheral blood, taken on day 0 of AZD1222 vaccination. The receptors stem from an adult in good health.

CDR3 in DNA: TGTGCCAGCAGTTTATTGTCAGGATACGAGCAGTACTTC. It codes for CASSLLSGYEQYF. The rearrangement links TRBV27 to TRBJ2-7; D not resolved. The CDR3 runs 13 residues. The germline CDR1 and CDR2 sequences are MNHEY and SMNVEV (reference sequence). The germline V and J ends were trimmed by 1 base and 4 bases, with 8 bases remaining between them.

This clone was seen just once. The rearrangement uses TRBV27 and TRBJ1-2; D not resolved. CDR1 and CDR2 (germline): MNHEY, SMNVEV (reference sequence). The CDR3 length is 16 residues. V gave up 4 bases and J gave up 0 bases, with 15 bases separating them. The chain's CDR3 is CASSSLTAITNYGYTF. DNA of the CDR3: TGTGCCAGCAGTTCTTTAACAGCGATCACTAACTATGGCTACACCTTC.

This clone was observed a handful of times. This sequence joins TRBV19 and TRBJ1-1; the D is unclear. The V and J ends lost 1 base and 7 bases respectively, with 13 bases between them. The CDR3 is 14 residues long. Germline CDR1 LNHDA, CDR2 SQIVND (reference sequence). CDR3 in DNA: TGTGCCAGTAGTATAGTTCAACCTGGAAGTGAAGCTTTCTTT. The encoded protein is CASSIVQPGSEAFF.

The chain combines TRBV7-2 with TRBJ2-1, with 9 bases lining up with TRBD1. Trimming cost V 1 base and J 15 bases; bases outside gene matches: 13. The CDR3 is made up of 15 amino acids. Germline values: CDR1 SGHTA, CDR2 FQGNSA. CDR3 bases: TGTGCCAGCAGCTTAGAAGGGGGGGACAGGGAAGAGATGTTCTTC. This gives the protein CASSLEGGDREEMFF.

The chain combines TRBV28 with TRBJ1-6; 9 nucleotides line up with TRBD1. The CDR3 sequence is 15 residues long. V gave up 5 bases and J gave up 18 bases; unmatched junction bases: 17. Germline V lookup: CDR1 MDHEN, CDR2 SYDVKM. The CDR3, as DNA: TGTGCCAGCAGTCCAGGGGACAGGGCGAATCTTGGGGACCACTTT. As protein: CASSPGDRANLGDHF.

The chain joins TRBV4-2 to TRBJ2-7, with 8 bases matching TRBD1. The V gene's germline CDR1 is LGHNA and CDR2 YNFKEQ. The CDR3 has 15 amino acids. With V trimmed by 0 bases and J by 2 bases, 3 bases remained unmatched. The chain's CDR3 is CASSQETGAPYEQYF. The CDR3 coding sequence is TGTGCCAGCAGCCAAGAGACAGGGGCCCCCTACGAGCAGTACTTC.

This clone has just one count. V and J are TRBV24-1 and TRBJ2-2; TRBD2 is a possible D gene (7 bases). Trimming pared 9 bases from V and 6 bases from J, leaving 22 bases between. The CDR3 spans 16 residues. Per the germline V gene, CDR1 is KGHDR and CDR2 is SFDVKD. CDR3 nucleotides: TGTGCCACCCAACAGGGATTAGCGGGCGAGGCCGGGGAGCTGTTTTTT. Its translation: CATQQGLAGEAGELFF.

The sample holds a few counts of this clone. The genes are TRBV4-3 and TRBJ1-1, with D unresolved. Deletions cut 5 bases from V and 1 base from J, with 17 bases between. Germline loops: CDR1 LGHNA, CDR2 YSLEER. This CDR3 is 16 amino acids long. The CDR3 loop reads CASSRRSTIPNTEAFF. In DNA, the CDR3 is TGCGCCAGCAGCAGACGGTCGACAATCCCGAACACTGAAGCTTTCTTT.

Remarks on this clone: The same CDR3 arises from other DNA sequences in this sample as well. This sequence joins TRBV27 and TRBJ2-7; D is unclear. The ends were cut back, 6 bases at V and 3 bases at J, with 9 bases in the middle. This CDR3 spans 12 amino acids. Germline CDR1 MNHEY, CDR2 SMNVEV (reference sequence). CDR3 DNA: TGTGCCAGCAGCGACTCCAGCTACGAGCAGTACTTC. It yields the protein CASSDSSYEQYF.

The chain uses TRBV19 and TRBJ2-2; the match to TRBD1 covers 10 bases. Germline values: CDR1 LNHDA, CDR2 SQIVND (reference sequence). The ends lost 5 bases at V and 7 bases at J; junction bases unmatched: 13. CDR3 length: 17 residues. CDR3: CASSVHRDRGGIGELFF. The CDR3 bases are TGTGCCAGTAGTGTCCACCGGGACAGGGGCGGGATCGGGGAGCTGTTTTTT. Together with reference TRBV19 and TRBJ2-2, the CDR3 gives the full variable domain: DGGITQSPKYLFRKEGQNVTLSCEQNLNHDAMYWYRQDPGQGLRLIYYSQIVNDFQKGDIAEGYSVSREKKESFPLTVTSAQKNPTAFYLCASSVHRDRGGIGELFFGEGSRLTVL.

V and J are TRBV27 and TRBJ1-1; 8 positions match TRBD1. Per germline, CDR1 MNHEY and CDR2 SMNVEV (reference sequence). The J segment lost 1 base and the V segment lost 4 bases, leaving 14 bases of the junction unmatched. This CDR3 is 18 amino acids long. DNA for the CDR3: TGTGCCAGCAGTTCCCGGACAGGGTTGTCATATAGGAACACTGAAGCTTTCTTT. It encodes CASSSRTGLSYRNTEAFF.

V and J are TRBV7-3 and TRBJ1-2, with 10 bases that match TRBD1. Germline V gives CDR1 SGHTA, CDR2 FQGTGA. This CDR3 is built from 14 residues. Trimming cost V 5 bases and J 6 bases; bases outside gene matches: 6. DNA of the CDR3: TGTGCCAGCAGCCCGACCGGGACAGGGGATGGCTACACCTTC. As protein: CASSPTGTGDGYTF.

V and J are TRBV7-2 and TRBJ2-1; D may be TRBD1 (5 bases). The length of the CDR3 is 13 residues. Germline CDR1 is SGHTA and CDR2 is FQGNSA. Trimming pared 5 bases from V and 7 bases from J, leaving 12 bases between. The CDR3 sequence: CASSKGMGNEQFF. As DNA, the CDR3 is TGTGCCAGCAGCAAGGGGATGGGAAATGAGCAGTTCTTC.

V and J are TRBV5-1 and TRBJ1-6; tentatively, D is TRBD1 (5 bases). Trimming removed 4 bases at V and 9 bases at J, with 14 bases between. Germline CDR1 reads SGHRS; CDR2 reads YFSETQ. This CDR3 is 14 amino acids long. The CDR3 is CASSTEHGGSPLHF. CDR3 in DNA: TGCGCCAGCAGCACTGAGCACGGGGGTTCACCCCTCCACTTT.

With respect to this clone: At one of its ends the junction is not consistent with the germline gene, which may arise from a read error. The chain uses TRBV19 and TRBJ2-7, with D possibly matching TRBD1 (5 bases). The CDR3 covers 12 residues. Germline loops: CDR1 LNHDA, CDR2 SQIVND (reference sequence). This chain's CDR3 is CASSMAPGSQGF. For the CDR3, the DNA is TGTGCCAGTAGTATGGCCCCGGGCTCTCAGGGCTTC. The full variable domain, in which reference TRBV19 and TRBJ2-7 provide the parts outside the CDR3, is DGGITQSPKYLFRKEGQNVTLSCEQNLNHDAMYWYRQDPGQGLRLIYYSQIVNDFQKGDIAEGYSVSREKKESFPLTVTSAQKNPTAFYLCASSMAPGSQGFGPGTRLTVT.

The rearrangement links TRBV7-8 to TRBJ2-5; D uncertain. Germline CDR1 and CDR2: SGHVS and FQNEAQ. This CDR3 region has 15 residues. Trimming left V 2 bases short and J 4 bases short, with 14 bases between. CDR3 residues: CASSLNGLGRETQYF. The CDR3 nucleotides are TGTGCCAGCAGCTTAAATGGGCTGGGAAGAGAGACCCAGTACTTC.

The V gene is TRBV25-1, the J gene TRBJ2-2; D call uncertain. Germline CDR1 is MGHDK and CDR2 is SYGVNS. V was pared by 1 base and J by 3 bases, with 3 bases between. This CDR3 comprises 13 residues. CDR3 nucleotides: TGTGCCAGCAGTGAATTCTACACCGGGGAGCTGTTTTTT. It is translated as CASSEFYTGELFF.

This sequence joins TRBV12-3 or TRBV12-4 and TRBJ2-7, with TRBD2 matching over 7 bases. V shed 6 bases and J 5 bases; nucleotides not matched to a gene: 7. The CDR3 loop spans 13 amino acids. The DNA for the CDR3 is TGTGCCAGCAGCCGGTTGGGGGGGGACGAGCAGTACTTC. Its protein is CASSRLGGDEQYF.

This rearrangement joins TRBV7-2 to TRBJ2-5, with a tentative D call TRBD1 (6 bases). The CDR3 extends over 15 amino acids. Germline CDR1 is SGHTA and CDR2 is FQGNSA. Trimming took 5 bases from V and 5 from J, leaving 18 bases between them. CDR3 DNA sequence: TGTGCCAGCAGCCGTAGGGACAATTCATGGGAGACCCAGTACTTC. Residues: CASSRRDNSWETQYF.

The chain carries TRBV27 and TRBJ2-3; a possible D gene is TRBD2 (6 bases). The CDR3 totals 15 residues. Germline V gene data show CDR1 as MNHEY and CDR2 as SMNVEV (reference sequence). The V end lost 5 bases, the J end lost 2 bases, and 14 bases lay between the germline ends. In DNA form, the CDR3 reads TGTGCCAGCAGTGTGACTAGTCTCACCACAGATACGCAGTATTTT. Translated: CASSVTSLTTDTQYF.

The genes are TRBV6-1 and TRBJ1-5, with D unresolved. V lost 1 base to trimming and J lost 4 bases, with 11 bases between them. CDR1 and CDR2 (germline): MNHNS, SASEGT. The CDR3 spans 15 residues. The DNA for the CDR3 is TGTGCCAGCAGTGAAGTGCAGGTTGGTAATCAGCCCCAGCATTTT. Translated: CASSEVQVGNQPQHF.

CDR3 DNA sequence: TGTGCCAGCAGTTTTCAGGAGGATCTGTATGGCTACACCTTC. It translates to CASSFQEDLYGYTF. The J gene is TRBJ1-2, the V gene TRBV2; D is uncertain. Trimming took 5 bases from V and 5 from J, leaving 15 bases between them. The CDR3 runs 14 residues. CDR1 SNHLY and CDR2 FYNNEI come from the germline V gene.

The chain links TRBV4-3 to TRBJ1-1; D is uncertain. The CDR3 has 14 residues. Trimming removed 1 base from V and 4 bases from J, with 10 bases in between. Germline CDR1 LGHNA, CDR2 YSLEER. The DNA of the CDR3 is TGCGCCAGCAGCCAAGTCGCCTCGGGCACTGAAGCTTTCTTT. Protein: CASSQVASGTEAFF.

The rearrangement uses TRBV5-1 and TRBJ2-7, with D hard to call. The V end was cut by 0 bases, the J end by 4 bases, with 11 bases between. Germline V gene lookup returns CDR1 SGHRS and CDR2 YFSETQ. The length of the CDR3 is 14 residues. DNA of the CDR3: TGCGCCAGCAGCTTGGCTGGTGAAGGATACGAGCAGTACTTC. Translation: CASSLAGEGYEQYF.

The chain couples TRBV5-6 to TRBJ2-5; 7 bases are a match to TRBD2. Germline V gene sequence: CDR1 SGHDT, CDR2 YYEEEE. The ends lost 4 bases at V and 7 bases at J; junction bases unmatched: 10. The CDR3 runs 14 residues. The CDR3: CASSQIRGGWTQYF. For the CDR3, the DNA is TGTGCCAGCAGCCAAATTCGCGGGGGATGGACCCAGTACTTC.